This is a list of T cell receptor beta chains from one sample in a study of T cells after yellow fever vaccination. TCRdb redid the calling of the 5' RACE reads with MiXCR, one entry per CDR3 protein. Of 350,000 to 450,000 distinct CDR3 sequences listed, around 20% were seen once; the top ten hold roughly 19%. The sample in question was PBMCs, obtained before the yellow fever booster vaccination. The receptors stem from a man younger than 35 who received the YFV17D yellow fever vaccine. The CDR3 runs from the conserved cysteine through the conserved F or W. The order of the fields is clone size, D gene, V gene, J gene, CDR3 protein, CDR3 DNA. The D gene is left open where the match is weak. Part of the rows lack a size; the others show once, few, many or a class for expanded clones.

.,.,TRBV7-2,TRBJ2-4,CASSLVVGRNIQYF,TGTGCCAGCAGCTTAGTAGTGGGTAGAAACATTCAGTACTTC
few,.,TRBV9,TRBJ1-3,CASSEGGAGNTIYF,TGTGCCAGCAGCGAGGGGGGCGCTGGAAACACCATATATTTT
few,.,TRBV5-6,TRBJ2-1,CASSPGTNEQFF,TGTGCCAGCAGCCCGGGGACCAATGAGCAGTTCTTC
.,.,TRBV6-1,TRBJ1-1,CASTKESGGGDEAFF,TGTGCCAGCACCAAAGAAAGTGGCGGCGGGGATGAAGCTTTCTTT
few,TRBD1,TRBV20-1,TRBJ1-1,CSARPPGGTEAFF,TGCAGTGCTAGACCCCCAGGGGGTACTGAAGCTTTCTTT
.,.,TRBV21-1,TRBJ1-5,CASRHRGTNQPQHF,TGTGCCAGCAGGCACAGGGGGACCAATCAGCCCCAGCATTTT
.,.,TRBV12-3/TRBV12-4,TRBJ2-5,CASSFGQRETQYF,TGTGCCAGCAGTTTCGGGCAGAGGGAGACCCAGTACTTC
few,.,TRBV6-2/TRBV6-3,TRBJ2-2,CASNPGPGELFF,TGTGCCAGCAACCCGGGTCCCGGGGAGCTGTTTTTT
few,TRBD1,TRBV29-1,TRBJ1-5,CSVGTGGNQPQHF,TGCAGCGTTGGGACAGGAGGAAATCAGCCCCAGCATTTT
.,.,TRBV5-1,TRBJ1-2,CASSLVGPQDGYTF,TGCGCCAGCAGCTTGGTCGGTCCCCAGGATGGCTACACCTTC
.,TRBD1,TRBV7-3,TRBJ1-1,CASSLIGTGLIF,TGTGCCAGCAGCCTTATTGGGACAGGGCTAATCTTT
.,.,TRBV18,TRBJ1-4,CASSPSQRTATNEKLFF,TGTGCCAGCTCACCATCCCAAAGGACAGCAACTAATGAAAAACTGTTTTTT
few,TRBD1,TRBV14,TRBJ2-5,CASSPKRTTGRVQETQYF,TGTGCCAGCAGTCCGAAGCGTACGACAGGGAGAGTCCAAGAGACCCAGTACTTC
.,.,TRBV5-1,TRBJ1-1,CASSQVIGGLNTEAFF,TGCGCCAGCAGCCAAGTCATCGGGGGGCTGAACACTGAAGCTTTCTTT
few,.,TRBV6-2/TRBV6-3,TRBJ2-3,CASSYRLRGEADTQYF,TGTGCCAGCAGTTACCGACTAAGGGGAGAAGCAGATACGCAGTATTTT
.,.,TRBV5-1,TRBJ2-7,CASSSRVTEQYF,TGCGCCAGCAGCTCTCGGGTCACCGAGCAGTACTTC
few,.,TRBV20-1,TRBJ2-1,CSARPLELNSYNEQFF,TGCAGTGCTAGACCTCTGGAACTAAATTCCTACAATGAGCAGTTCTTC
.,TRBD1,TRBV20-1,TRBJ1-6,CSARDPGTGGSPLHF,TGCAGTGCTAGAGATCCCGGGACAGGGGGGTCACCCCTCCACTTT
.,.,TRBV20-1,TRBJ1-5,CSARDPGPTYQPQHF,TGCAGTGCTAGGGACCCAGGGCCAACTTATCAGCCCCAGCATTTT
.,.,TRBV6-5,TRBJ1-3,CASSYGGTGNTIYF,TGTGCCAGCAGTTACGGGGGTACTGGAAACACCATATATTTT
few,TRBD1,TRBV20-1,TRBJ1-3,CSARTGYGNTIYF,TGCAGTGCGAGGACAGGTTACGGAAACACCATATATTTT
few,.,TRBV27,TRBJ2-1,CASSLRGYEQFF,TGTGCCAGCAGTTTAAGAGGGTATGAGCAGTTCTTC
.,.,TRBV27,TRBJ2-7,CASSGGSSYEQYF,TGTGCCAGCAGCGGAGGGAGCTCCTACGAGCAGTACTTC
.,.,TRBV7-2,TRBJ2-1,CASSFGEANEEFF,TGTGCCAGCAGCTTCGGGGAGGCCAATGAGGAGTTCTTC
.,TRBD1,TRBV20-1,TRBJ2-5,CSARRTGATQYF,TGCAGTGCTAGAAGAACAGGGGCGACCCAGTACTTC
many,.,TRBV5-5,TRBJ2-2,CASSLAPAGAGELFF,TGTGCCAGCAGCTTGGCTCCGGCAGGGGCCGGGGAGCTGTTTTTT
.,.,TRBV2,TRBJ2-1,CASSEEGPWNEQFF,TGTGCCAGCAGTGAAGAGGGGCCTTGGAATGAGCAGTTCTTC
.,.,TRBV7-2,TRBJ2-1,CASSSLGIEQFF,TGTGCCAGCAGCTCACTGGGGATTGAGCAGTTCTTC
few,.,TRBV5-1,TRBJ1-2,CASSLLGTDGYTF,TGCGCCAGCAGCTTGCTGGGGACGGACGGCTACACCTTC
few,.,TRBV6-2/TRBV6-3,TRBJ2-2,CASTYAGELNTGELFF,TGTGCCAGCACATATGCAGGGGAGTTAAACACCGGGGAGCTGTTTTTT
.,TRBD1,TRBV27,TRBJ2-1,CASSLRDRAHNEQFF,TGTGCCAGCAGTCTCCGGGACAGGGCCCACAATGAGCAGTTCTTC
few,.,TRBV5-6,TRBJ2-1,CASSLDGASEQFF,TGTGCCAGCAGCTTGGATGGGGCCAGTGAGCAGTTCTTC
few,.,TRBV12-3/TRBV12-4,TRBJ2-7,CASARVGEQYF,TGTGCCAGCGCCCGGGTAGGGGAGCAGTACTTC
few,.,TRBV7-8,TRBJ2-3,CASSLEGGSYTDTQYF,TGTGCCAGCAGCTTAGAGGGGGGGAGTTACACAGATACGCAGTATTTT
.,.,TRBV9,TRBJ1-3,CASSVPTGNTIYF,TGTGCCAGCAGCGTGCCAACTGGAAACACCATATATTTT
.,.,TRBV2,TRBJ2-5,CASSEVRQETQYF,TGTGCCAGCAGTGAAGTCCGCCAAGAGACCCAGTACTTC
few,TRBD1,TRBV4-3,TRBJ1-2,CASSQAPGQGRSYGYTF,TGCGCCAGCAGCCAAGCCCCGGGACAGGGAAGGAGCTATGGCTACACCTTC
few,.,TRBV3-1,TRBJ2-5,CASSHSSGQETQYF,TGTGCCAGCAGCCATAGTAGCGGCCAAGAGACCCAGTACTTC
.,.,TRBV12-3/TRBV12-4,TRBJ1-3,CASSLRSGGVAYF,TGTGCCAGCAGTTTGAGGTCAGGTGGCGTTGCCTATTTT
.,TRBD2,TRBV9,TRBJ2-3,CASSVTLAGGTDTQYF,TGTGCCAGCAGCGTGACTTTAGCGGGGGGCACAGATACGCAGTATTTT
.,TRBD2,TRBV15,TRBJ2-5,CATRAGEETQYF,TGTGCCACCAGAGCGGGGGAAGAGACCCAGTACTTC
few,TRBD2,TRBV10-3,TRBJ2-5,CAIRGREAQETQYF,TGTGCCATCAGGGGCCGGGAGGCGCAAGAGACCCAGTACTTC
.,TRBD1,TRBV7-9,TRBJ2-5,CASSLGDRGNQETQYF,TGTGCCAGCAGCTTAGGGGACAGGGGTAATCAAGAGACCCAGTACTTC
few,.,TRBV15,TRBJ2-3,CATRPDRSSTDTQYF,TGTGCCACCAGACCGGACAGATCTAGCACAGATACGCAGTATTTT
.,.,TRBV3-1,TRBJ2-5,CASSRNEDAQYF,TGTGCCAGCAGCCGCAACGAGGATGCCCAGTACTTC
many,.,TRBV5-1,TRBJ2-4,CASSLDGGAKNIQYF,TGCGCCAGCAGCTTGGACGGGGGAGCCAAAAACATTCAGTACTTC
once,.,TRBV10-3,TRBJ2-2,CAISGTSRGTTGELFF,TGTGCCATCAGTGGAACTAGCCGGGGGACCACCGGGGAGCTGTTTTTT
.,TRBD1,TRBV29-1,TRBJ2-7,CSVGGQGGEQYF,TGCAGCGTTGGGGGACAGGGAGGCGAGCAGTACTTC
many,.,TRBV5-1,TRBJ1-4,CASRGRGPTEKLFF,TGCGCCAGCAGGGGTAGGGGCCCTACGGAAAAACTGTTTTTT
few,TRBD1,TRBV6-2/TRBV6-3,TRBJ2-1,CASSYSWGQGAYEQFF,TGTGCCAGCAGTTACTCGTGGGGACAGGGGGCCTATGAGCAGTTCTTC
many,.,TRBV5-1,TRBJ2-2,CASSEGTNTGELFF,TGCGCCAGCAGCGAGGGTACGAACACCGGGGAGCTGTTTTTT
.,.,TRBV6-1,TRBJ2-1,CASTREALSGEQFF,TGTGCCAGCACCAGGGAGGCCCTCTCCGGTGAGCAGTTCTTC
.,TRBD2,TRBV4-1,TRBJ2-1,CASSHDSTSDEQFF,TGCGCCAGCAGCCATGACTCTACTAGCGATGAGCAGTTCTTC
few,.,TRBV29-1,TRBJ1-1,CSVQEGMNTEAFF,TGCAGCGTCCAGGAGGGGATGAACACTGAAGCTTTCTTT
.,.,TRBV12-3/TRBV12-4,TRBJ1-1,CASIDGATEAFF,TGTGCCAGCATCGATGGGGCCACTGAAGCTTTCTTT
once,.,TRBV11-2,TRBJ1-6,CASSLVPGRGSPLHF,TGTGCCAGCAGCTTAGTTCCAGGGAGGGGATCACCCCTCCACTTT
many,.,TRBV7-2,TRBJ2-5,CASSPGTRGSAQYF,TGTGCCAGCAGCCCTGGGACGAGGGGGTCGGCCCAGTACTTC
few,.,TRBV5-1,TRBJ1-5,CASSQDGLNQPQHF,TGCGCCAGCAGCCAGGACGGACTGAATCAGCCCCAGCATTTT
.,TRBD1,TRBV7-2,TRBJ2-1,CASSTGQGTINEQFF,TGTGCCAGCAGCACCGGACAGGGGACGATCAATGAGCAGTTCTTC
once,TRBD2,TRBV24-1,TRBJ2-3,CATSDPTSGDTDTQYF,TGTGCCACCAGTGATCCGACTAGCGGAGACACAGATACGCAGTATTTT